Sequencing of this T cell receptor (beta chain) was carried out in a study of T cells after yellow fever vaccination. Study-wide results and caveats: Re-detected after boosting: most primary clones, 96% of CD4 and roughly 88% of CD8. Researchers cautioned that FACS-sorted repertoires could harbor abundant clonotypes contaminating from the bulk population.

Notes on this clonotype: What it recognizes is unknown.

CDR3 length: 14 amino acids. Germline-derived CDR1 and CDR2 are MNHEY and SMNVEV (reference sequence). Trimming took 2 bases from V and 6 from J, leaving 11 bases between them. MiXCR, applied by TCRdb to the 5' RACE reads, yields one record per CDR3 protein. The data contain 500,000 to 650,000 distinct CDR3 sequences, around 12% of them singletons. The rearrangement joins TRBV27 to TRBJ2-1; tentatively, D is TRBD1 (6 bases). The sequencing here drew on PBMCs, taken on the day of the yellow fever booster vaccination. The source is a man aged 25 to 40 who received the YFV17D yellow fever vaccine. The DNA of the CDR3 is TGTGCCAGCAGTTTAGGGGGCAAGGGCAATGAGCAGTTCTTC. It translates to CASSLGGKGNEQFF.